This TCR beta chain derives from a study of blood T cell repertoires in COVID-19. As for the study in general: T cells, B-cell-depleted T cells, or PBMCs provided the cDNA or gDNA that served as material.

Methods used by the authors: By means of reference gene primer amplification, nucleated cell counts were estimated. Some clones are missing from TCRdb's copy, which holds only in-frame ones; the method was immunoSEQ multiplex PCR. The V and J calls and clone size come from that table; D and trimming were worked out from the DNA. In the table there are about 44,000 clones, roughly four fifths of which are singletons. V was trimmed by 0 bases and J by 1 base, leaving 8 bases between them. The CDR3 consists of 14 residues. Germline V gives CDR1 GTSNPN, CDR2 SVGIG (reference sequence). This clonotype was sampled from a human donor in a cohort sampled during active COVID-19. The chain links TRBV30 to TRBJ2-3; no firm D call. Sequencing used peripheral blood. DNA of the CDR3: TGTGCCTGGAGTGTTCTAGGCGGCACAGATACGCAGTATTTT. Its translation: CAWSVLGGTDTQYF.